One sample yielded the 13 T cell receptor beta chains listed below, sequenced in a study of T cells after yellow fever vaccination. TCRdb passed the 5' RACE reads through MiXCR, listing each CDR3 protein once. The table has about 220,000 distinct CDR3 sequences, approximately 3% seen once. This specimen was CD4+ T cells sorted from PBMCs, taken 10 days after the yellow fever booster vaccination. The receptors originated from a man between 18 and 35 years old who received the YFV17D yellow fever vaccine.

At least ten counts were recorded for this clonotype. V gene TRBV7-6 combines with J gene TRBJ2-7, with D perhaps assigned TRBD1 or TRBD2 (5 bases each). Germline-derived CDR1 and CDR2 are SGHVS and FNYEAQ. The V end lost 2 bases, the J end lost 6 bases, and 14 bases lay between the germline ends. This CDR3 has 14 residues. The CDR3 region is CASSLWTGPGEQYF. CDR3 DNA: TGTGCCAGCAGCTTATGGACGGGACCCGGCGAGCAGTACTTC.

This clonotype was counted at least ten times. The V gene is TRBV10-3, the J gene TRBJ1-6; D might be TRBD1 (5 bases). CDR1 is ENHRY and CDR2 is SYGVKD in the germline V gene. The CDR3 spans 14 residues. Trimming stripped 3 bases from V and 7 bases from J, with 10 bases between. As DNA, the CDR3 is TGTGCCATCAGTGACAGGGCAGGCAATTCACCCCTCCACTTT. This sequence encodes CAISDRAGNSPLHF.

In its sample, this clonotype was seen many times. The chain uses TRBV7-2 and TRBJ2-2; unclear D gene. Looked up from germline, CDR1 is SGHTA and CDR2 is FQGNSA. The CDR3 spans 14 residues. Deletions cut 1 base from V and 10 bases from J, with 13 bases between. CDR3: CASSLVALGTELFF. The CDR3 bases are TGTGCCAGCAGCTTAGTGGCGCTAGGAACGGAGCTGTTTTTT.

This clonotype was counted ten times or more. V and J are TRBV5-6 and TRBJ2-7; D gene unclear. The CDR3 covers 12 residues. With 1 base removed from V and 5 bases from J, the gap between germline ends came to 7 bases. Germline values: CDR1 SGHDT, CDR2 YYEEEE. CDR3 amino acids: CASSLISHEQYF. The CDR3 DNA reads as TGTGCCAGCAGCTTGATTTCCCACGAGCAGTACTTC.

This clonotype showed up many times. The V call is TRBV5-6, the J call TRBJ2-5; D might be TRBD1 or TRBD2, each matching 5 bases. Germline V gene lookup returns CDR1 SGHDT and CDR2 YYEEEE. This CDR3 has 22 amino acids. The germline V and J ends were trimmed by 4 bases and 7 bases, with 41 bases remaining between them. The CDR3 DNA sequence: TGTGCCAGCAGCGGGACCTCGACGGATCCATCAACATACAATCATCAGTGGGGGACCCAGTACTTC. Its translation: CASSGTSTDPSTYNHQWGTQYF.

This clonotype was recorded at least ten times. The V call is TRBV4-3, the J call TRBJ1-2, with TRBD1 matching over 9 bases. CDR1 and CDR2 (germline): LGHNA, YSLEER. Trimming at V came to 1 base and at J to 4 bases, leaving 7 bases not matched to a gene. The CDR3 contains 16 residues. The CDR3 loop is CASSQVRGTGIYGYTF. The CDR3 nucleotides read TGCGCCAGCAGCCAAGTACGCGGGACAGGGATCTATGGCTACACCTTC.

This clonotype was seen at least ten times. The chain recombines TRBV3-1 with TRBJ2-4; 8 bases fit TRBD2. The CDR3 extends over 16 amino acids. Germline-derived CDR1 and CDR2 are LGHDT and YNNKEL (reference sequence). Trimming cost V 4 bases and J 8 bases; bases outside gene matches: 13. The CDR3, as DNA: TGTGCCAGCAGCCCCGCCACGGGGGGGGTCGGGTACATTCAGTACTTC. Protein: CASSPATGGVGYIQYF.

The table lists this clonotype with a few counts. The gene calls are TRBV5-4 and TRBJ2-2; 8 bases agree with TRBD1. The CDR3 covers 14 residues. The germline CDR1 and CDR2 sequences are SGHNT and YYREEE (reference sequence). The V segment lost 5 bases and the J segment 8 bases; nucleotides outside the gene matches: 8. CDR3 protein: CASRTDQGAGELFF. The CDR3 DNA sequence: TGTGCCAGCAGAACAGATCAGGGGGCTGGGGAGCTGTTTTTT.

Many counts were recorded for this clonotype. The V call is TRBV12-3 or TRBV12-4, the J call TRBJ2-7, with TRBD2 matching over 14 bases. The J segment lost 2 bases and the V segment lost 4 bases, leaving 1 base of the junction unmatched. The CDR3 has 15 residues. CDR3 sequence: CASSSTSGGAYEQYF. The CDR3 DNA reads as TGTGCCAGCAGTTCGACTAGCGGGGGGGCCTACGAGCAGTACTTC.

This clonotype was seen at least ten times. The chain has TRBV19 and TRBJ1-1; a possible D gene is TRBD1 (5 bases). V dropped 5 bases and J dropped 0 bases, with 16 bases sitting between them. Germline loops: CDR1 LNHDA, CDR2 SQIVND (reference sequence). The CDR3 spans 16 residues. The CDR3 DNA reads TGTGCCAGTAGTCAAACCGGGACGGTCATGAACACTGAAGCTTTCTTT. It translates to CASSQTGTVMNTEAFF.

This clonotype has at least ten counts. The CDR3 loop reads CASSSRQGKNSPLHF. CDR3 in DNA: TGTGCCAGCAGTTCCCGACAGGGGAAGAATTCACCCCTCCACTTT. This chain uses TRBV12-3 or TRBV12-4 with TRBJ1-6, with 8 bases lining up with TRBD1. This CDR3 has 15 residues. Trimming removed 4 bases from V and 7 bases from J; junction bases left unmatched: 6.

This chain connects TRBV7-2 to TRBJ1-2, with D possibly TRBD1 on 6 matching bases. The CDR3 loop spans 12 amino acids. Germline CDR1 and CDR2: SGHTA and FQGNSA. V lost 3 bases and J 9 bases, leaving 11 bases between the germline ends. DNA for the CDR3: TGTGCCAGCAGCTTGAACAGGGAGAGCTACACCTTC. It yields the protein CASSLNRESYTF. The full variable domain, in which reference TRBV7-2 and TRBJ1-2 provide the parts outside the CDR3, is GAGVSQSPSNKVTEKGKDVELRCDPISGHTALYWYRQSLGQGLEFLIYFQGNSAPDKSGLPSDRFSAERTGGSVSTLTIQRTQQEDSAVYLCASSLNRESYTFGSGTRLTVV.

V gene TRBV28 combines with J gene TRBJ1-1, with 7 bases aligning to TRBD1. This CDR3 spans 14 amino acids. CDR1 is MDHEN, CDR2 SYDVKM, per germline. V lost 4 bases and J lost 5; bases outside the gene matches: 7. The CDR3 reads CASSSGQKKTEAFF. CDR3 nucleotide sequence: TGTGCCAGCAGTTCGGGACAGAAAAAAACTGAAGCTTTCTTT.